A selection of T cell receptor beta chains follows, all from one sample in a study of T cells in Graves' hyperthyroidism and ophthalmopathy. Each CDR3 protein gets one entry after TCRdb re-called the multiplex PCR reads with MiXCR. The sample contains some 800,000 distinct CDR3 sequences, about 38% of which appear only once. What was sequenced was blood. These receptors were taken from a man younger than 35 with Graves' hyperthyroidism. CDR3s include the opening cysteine and the closing phenylalanine or tryptophan. A D gene is named only where the DNA matches it firmly. Rows give clone size only sometimes, using once, few, many, or a class for an expanded clone.

V gene: TRBV19
J gene: TRBJ1-2
clone size: .
D gene: .
CDR3 DNA: TGTGCCAGTAGTACGGCAGGGTCCCCAAACTATGGCTACACCTTC
CDR3 protein: CASSTAGSPNYGYTF

V gene: TRBV7-2
J gene: TRBJ2-7
clone size: many
D gene: .
CDR3 DNA: TGTGCCAGCAGCGGGGTAGGCTACGAGCAGTACTTC
CDR3 protein: CASSGVGYEQYF

V gene: TRBV19
J gene: TRBJ1-5
clone size: many
D gene: .
CDR3 DNA: TGTGCCAGTAGTACGGAGGGGCGATACAATCAGCCCCAGCATTTT
CDR3 protein: CASSTEGRYNQPQHF

V gene: TRBV4-1
J gene: TRBJ2-5
clone size: once
D gene: TRBD2
CDR3 DNA: TGCGCCAGCAGCCAAGAGGTAGCGGGAGTACCCCAGGAGACCCAGTACTTC
CDR3 protein: CASSQEVAGVPQETQYF

V gene: TRBV10-3
J gene: TRBJ2-3
clone size: .
D gene: .
CDR3 DNA: TGTGCCATCAGTGAGCCACTAGAGGGCTTTGAAGATACGCAGTATTTT
CDR3 protein: CAISEPLEGFEDTQYF

V gene: TRBV10-3
J gene: TRBJ2-5
clone size: once
D gene: TRBD1
CDR3 DNA: TGTGCCAGCCGGACAGGAGCAATACAAGAGACCCAGTACTTC
CDR3 protein: CASRTGAIQETQYF

V gene: TRBV25-1
J gene: TRBJ1-2
clone size: many
D gene: .
CDR3 DNA: TGTGCCAGCAGTGAACAGGGTGCCGGCTACACCTTC
CDR3 protein: CASSEQGAGYTF

V gene: TRBV2
J gene: TRBJ2-7
clone size: many
D gene: .
CDR3 DNA: TGTGCCAGCTCGGCACCCTACGAGCAGTACTTC
CDR3 protein: CASSAPYEQYF

V gene: TRBV5-6
J gene: TRBJ1-5
clone size: few
D gene: .
CDR3 DNA: TGTGCCAGCAGCTTGGGACAGATGGGGAGCAATCAGCCCCAGCATTTT
CDR3 protein: CASSLGQMGSNQPQHF

V gene: TRBV19
J gene: TRBJ1-2
clone size: many
D gene: .
CDR3 DNA: TGTGCCAGTAGACCCATCCCAAACTATGGCTACACCTTC
CDR3 protein: CASRPIPNYGYTF